The sequence of this T cell receptor (beta chain) was determined in a study of shared clonotypes between healthy human individuals. Findings of the study overall: Sampling was confined to blood; repertoires within tissues likely differ. Non-shared clonotypes had lower generation probabilities than those shared by all four donors.

V lost 2 bases to trimming and J lost 1 base; unmatched junction nucleotides: 3. Germline V CDR1 and CDR2: SGHAT, FQNNGV. The CDR3 is made up of 15 amino acids. With regard to this clone: The antigen remains undetermined.

Sequenced by immunoSEQ multiplex PCR; TCRdb stores in-frame clones only, minus some. Found here are under 1,100,000 clones, 60% to 80% of them singletons; the top ten hold approximately 1.5%. CD45RA-negative memory and CD45RA+ naive subsets were split from the CD4+ cells. The origin of this receptor is a man younger than 35 in good health. The chain employs TRBV11-2 and TRBJ2-3; 7 nucleotides agree with TRBD1. The sequenced sample was memory CD4+ T cells sorted from blood. The subset is: CD45RA-negative fraction. In DNA, the CDR3 is TGTGCCAGCAGCTTACGGACAGGCCGCACAGATACGCAGTATTTT. It yields the protein CASSLRTGRTDTQYF.